This T cell receptor beta chain was sequenced for a study of cytomegalovirus exposure and HLA in healthy donors. For the study at large: Most donors, more than 80% of approximately 400 genotyped, fell in the Caucasian-associated ancestry cluster.

The V segment lost 4 bases and the J segment 3 bases; nucleotides outside the gene matches: 17. Per germline, CDR1 SGDLS and CDR2 YYNGEE. CDR3 length: 21 amino acids. A multiplex PCR was run with 60 Vbeta primers and 13 Jbeta primers. Assay: immunoSEQ multiplex PCR; the TCRdb copy retains only in-frame clones and omits some. Of 85,000 to 120,000 clones detected, about 81% appear once; the ten largest clones hold around 2.8%. The source material was PBMCs. The chain is built from TRBV9 and TRBJ2-3; the match to TRBD2 covers 16 bases. This receptor was obtained from a male donor in good health and CMV-seropositive. The CDR3 here is CASSLQGLGGLAGGSTDTQYF. Here the CDR3 DNA reads TGTGCCAGCAGCCTTCAAGGGCTGGGGGGACTAGCGGGGGGGTCGACAGATACGCAGTATTTT.